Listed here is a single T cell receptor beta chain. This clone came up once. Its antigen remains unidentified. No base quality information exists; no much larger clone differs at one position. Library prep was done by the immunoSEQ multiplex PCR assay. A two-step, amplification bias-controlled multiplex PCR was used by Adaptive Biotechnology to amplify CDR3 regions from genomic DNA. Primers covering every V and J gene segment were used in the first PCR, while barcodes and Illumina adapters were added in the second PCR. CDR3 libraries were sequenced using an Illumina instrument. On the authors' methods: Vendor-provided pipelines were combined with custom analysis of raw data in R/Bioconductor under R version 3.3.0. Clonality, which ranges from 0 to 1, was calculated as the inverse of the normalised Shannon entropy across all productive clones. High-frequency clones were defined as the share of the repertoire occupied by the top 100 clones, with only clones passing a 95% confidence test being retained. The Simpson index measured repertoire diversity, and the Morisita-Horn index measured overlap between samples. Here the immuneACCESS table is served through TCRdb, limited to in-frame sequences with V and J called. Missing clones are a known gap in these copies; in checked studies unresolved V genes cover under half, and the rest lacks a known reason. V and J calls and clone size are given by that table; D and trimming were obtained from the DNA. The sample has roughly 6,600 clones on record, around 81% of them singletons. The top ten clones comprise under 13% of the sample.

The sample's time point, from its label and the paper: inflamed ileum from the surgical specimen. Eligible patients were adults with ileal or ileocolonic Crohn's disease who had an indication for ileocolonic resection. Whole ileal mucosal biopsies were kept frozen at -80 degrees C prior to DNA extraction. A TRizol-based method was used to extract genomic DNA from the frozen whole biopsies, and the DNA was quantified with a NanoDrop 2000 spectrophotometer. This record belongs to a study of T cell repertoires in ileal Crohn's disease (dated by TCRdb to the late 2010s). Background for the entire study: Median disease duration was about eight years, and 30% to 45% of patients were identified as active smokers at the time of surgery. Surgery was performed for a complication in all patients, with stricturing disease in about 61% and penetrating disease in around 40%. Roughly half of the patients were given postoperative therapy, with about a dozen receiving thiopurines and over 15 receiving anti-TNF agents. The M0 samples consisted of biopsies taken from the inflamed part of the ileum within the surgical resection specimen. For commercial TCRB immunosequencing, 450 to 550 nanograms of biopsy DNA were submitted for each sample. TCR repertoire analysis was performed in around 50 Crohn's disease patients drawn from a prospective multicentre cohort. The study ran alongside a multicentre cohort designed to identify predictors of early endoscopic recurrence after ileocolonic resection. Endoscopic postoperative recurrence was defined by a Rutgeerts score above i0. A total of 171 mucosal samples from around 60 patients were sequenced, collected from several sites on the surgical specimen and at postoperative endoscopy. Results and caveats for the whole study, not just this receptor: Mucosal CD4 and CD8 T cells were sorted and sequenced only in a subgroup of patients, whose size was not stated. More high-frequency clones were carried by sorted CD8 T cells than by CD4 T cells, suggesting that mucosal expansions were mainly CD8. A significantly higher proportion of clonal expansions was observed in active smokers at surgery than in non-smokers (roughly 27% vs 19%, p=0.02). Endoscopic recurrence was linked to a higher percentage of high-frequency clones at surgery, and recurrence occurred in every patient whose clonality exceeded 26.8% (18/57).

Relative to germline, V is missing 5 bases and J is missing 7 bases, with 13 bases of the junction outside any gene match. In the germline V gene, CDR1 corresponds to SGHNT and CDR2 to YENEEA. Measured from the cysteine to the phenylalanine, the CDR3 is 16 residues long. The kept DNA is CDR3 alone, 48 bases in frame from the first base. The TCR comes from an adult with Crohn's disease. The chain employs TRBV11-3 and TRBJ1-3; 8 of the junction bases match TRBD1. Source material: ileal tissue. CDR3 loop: CASSPAWDRPPNTIYF. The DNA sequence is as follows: TGTGCCAGCAGCCCGGCCTGGGACAGGCCCCCTAACACCATATATTTT.